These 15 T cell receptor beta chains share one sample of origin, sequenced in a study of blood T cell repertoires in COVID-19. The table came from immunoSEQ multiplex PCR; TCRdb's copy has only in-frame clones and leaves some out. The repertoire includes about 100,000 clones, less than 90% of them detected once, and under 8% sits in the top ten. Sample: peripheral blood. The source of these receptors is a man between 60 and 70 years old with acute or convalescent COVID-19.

The CDR3 nucleotides are TGTGCCAGCTCACCAGGGACAGGGACCGTGAACACTGAAGCTTTCTTT. Amino acid sequence: CASSPGTGTVNTEAFF. V and J are TRBV18 and TRBJ1-1; 9 nucleotides match TRBD1. The CDR3 consists of 16 residues. The germline gives CDR1 KGHSH, CDR2 LQKENI. J lost 0 bases, V lost 2 bases, and 4 bases had no gene match.

The CDR3 DNA reads as TGTGCCAGCAGCGTGTCAGGGCCGGGGAACACTGAAGCTTTCTTT. Amino acids: CASSVSGPGNTEAFF. The chain couples TRBV6-5 to TRBJ1-1, with D maybe TRBD1 (5 bases). Per the germline V gene, CDR1 is MNHEY and CDR2 is SVGAGI. V was pared by 6 bases and J by 1 base, with 15 bases between. The CDR3 is made up of 15 amino acids.

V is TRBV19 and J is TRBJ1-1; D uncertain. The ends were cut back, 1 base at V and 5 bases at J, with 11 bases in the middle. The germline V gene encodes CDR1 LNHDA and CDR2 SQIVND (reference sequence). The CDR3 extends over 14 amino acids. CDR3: CASSIVGISTEAFF. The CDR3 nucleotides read TGTGCCAGTAGTATAGTGGGCATTTCTACTGAAGCTTTCTTT. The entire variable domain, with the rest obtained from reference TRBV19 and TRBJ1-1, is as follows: DGGITQSPKYLFRKEGQNVTLSCEQNLNHDAMYWYRQDPGQGLRLIYYSQIVNDFQKGDIAEGYSVSREKKESFPLTVTSAQKNPTAFYLCASSIVGISTEAFFGQGTRLTVV.

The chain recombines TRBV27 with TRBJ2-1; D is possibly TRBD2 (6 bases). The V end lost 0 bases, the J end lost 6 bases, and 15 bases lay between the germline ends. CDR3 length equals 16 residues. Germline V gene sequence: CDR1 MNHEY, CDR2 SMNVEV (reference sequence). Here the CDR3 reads CASSLSPSGRTNEQFF. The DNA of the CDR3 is TGTGCCAGCAGTTTATCGCCCAGCGGGCGAACCAATGAGCAGTTCTTC.

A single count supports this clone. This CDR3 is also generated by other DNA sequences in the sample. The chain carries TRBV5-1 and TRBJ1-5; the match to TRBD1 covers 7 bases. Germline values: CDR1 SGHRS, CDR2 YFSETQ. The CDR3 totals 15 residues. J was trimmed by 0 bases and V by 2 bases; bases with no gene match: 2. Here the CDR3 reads CASSFTGDSNQPQHF. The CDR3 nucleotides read TGCGCCAGCAGCTTCACAGGGGATAGCAATCAGCCCCAGCATTTT. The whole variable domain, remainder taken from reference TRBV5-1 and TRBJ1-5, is KAGVTQTPRYLIKTRGQQVTLSCSPISGHRSVSWYQQTPGQGLQFLFEYFSETQRNKGNFPGRFSGRQFSNSRSEMNVSTLELGDSALYLCASSFTGDSNQPQHFGDGTRLSIL.

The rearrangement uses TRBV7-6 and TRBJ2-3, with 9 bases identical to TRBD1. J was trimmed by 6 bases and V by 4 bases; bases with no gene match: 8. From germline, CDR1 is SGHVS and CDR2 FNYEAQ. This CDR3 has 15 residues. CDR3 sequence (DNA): TGTGCCAGCAGCTCAACCGGGACAGGGTTCGATACGCAGTATTTT. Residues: CASSSTGTGFDTQYF.

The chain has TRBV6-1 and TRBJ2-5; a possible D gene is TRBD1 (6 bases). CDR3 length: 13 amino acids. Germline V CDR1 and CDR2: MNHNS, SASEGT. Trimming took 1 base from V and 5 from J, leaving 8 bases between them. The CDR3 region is CASSEVRGETQYF. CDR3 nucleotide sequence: TGTGCCAGCAGTGAAGTGAGGGGGGAGACCCAGTACTTC.

The CDR3 here is CASCPGHPNQPQHF. In DNA, the CDR3 is TGTGCCAGCTGCCCTGGACATCCTAATCAGCCCCAGCATTTT. The genes are TRBV6-5 and TRBJ1-5; weak D call: TRBD1 (5 bases). The CDR3 sequence is 14 residues long. V lost 8 bases and J lost 4, with 15 bases in between. Germline V gene data show CDR1 as MNHEY and CDR2 as SVGAGI.

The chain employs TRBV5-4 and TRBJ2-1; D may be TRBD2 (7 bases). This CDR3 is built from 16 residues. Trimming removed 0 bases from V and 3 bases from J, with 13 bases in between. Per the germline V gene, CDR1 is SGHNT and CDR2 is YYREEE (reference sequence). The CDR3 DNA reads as TGTGCCAGCAGCTTGGGCCGGGGGGCAAACTACAATGAGCAGTTCTTC. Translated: CASSLGRGANYNEQFF. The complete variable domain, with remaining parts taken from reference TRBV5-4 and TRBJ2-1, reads ETGVTQSPTHLIKTRGQQVTLRCSSQSGHNTVSWYQQALGQGPQFIFQYYREEENGRGNFPPRFSGLQFPNYSSELNVNALELDDSALYLCASSLGRGANYNEQFFGPGTRLTVL.

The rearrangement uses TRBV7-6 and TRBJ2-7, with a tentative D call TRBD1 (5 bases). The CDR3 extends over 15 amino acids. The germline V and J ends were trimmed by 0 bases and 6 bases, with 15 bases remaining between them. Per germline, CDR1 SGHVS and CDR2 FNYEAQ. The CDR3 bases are TGTGCCAGCAGCTTAGCGGCAGGGTCATCTCCCGAGCAGTACTTC. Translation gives CASSLAAGSSPEQYF.

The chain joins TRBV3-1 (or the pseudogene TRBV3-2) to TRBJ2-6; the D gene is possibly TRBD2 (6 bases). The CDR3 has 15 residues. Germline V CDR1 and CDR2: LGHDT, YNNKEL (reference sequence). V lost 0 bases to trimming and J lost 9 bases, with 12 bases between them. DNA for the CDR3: TGTGCCAGCAGCCAAGATGCCGGGGGAGGCAACGTCCTGACTTTC. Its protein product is CASSQDAGGGNVLTF.

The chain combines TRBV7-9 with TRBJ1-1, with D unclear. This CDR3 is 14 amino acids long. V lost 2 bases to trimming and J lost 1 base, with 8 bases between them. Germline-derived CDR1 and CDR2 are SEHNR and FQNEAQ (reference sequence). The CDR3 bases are TGTGCCAGCAGCTTACGCAGCGCGAACACTGAAGCTTTCTTT. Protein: CASSLRSANTEAFF.

The DNA of the CDR3 is TGTGCCATCAGTGTGAGCGAAAAGGCGGTCGGGGAGCTGTTTTTT. Its protein product is CAISVSEKAVGELFF. The chain carries TRBV10-3 and TRBJ2-2; D gene ambiguous. The length of the CDR3 is 15 residues. CDR1 is ENHRY, CDR2 SYGVKD, per germline. The V and J ends lost 4 bases and 7 bases respectively, with 16 bases between them.

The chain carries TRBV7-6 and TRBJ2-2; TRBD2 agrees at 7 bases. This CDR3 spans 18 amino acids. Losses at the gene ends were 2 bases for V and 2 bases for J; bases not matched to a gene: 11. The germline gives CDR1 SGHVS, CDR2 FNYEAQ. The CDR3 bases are TGTGCCAGCAGCTTAAGGCCCCCAGGCGGGGGAAACACCGGGGAGCTGTTTTTT. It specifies CASSLRPPGGGNTGELFF.

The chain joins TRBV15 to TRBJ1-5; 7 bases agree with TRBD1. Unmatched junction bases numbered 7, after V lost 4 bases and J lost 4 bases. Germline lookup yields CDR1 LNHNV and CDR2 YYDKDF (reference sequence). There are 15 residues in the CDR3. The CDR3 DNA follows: TGTGCCACCAGCACATGGGGGACAGAAAATCAGCCCCAGCATTTT. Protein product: CATSTWGTENQPQHF.